This entry concerns a single T cell receptor beta chain. Its antigen remains unknown. The study ran its PCR with 60 Vbeta and 13 Jbeta primers. Clones were sequenced by immunoSEQ multiplex PCR, and TCRdb holds only the in-frame ones, with some missing. The sample has 150,000 to 180,000 clones; 65% to 80% are singletons. This CDR3 contains 17 residues. V lost 5 bases and J 6 bases, leaving 23 bases between the germline ends. Germline lookup yields CDR1 MNHEY and CDR2 SMNVEV (reference sequence). The source of the sample is a study of cytomegalovirus exposure and HLA in healthy donors. Points from the study as a whole: Researchers reported in a later analysis that a missense DCLRE1C variant was tied to TCR beta V- and J-gene trimming. Per a later analysis, HLA-associated TCR beta chains showed more clonal expansion than other, equally common TCR beta chains.

The gene calls are TRBV27 and TRBJ1-5; D possibly corresponds to TRBD1 (5 bases). This clonotype was obtained from a man aged 18 to 29 in good health and CMV-seronegative. The specimen was PBMCs. CDR3 coding DNA: TGTGCCAGCAGTCCACGATTGGGTTCAGGAAGGGGTCAGCCCCAGCATTTT. Amino acid sequence: CASSPRLGSGRGQPQHF.